The source of this T cell receptor beta chain is a study of cytomegalovirus exposure and HLA in healthy donors. Of note for this clone: Antigen: not known.

Germline CDR1 and CDR2: SGHVS and FQNEAQ. V lost 3 bases, J lost 3 bases, and 18 bases lay in between. The CDR3 length is 17 residues. Both 60 Vbeta primers and 13 Jbeta primers went into the PCR. Assay used: immunoSEQ multiplex PCR; TCRdb lists only in-frame clones, some missing. The top ten hold 5% to 6.5% of the sample, which has roughly 62,000 clones, about 69% seen once. General study points: In a later analysis, at a false discovery rate of 0.05, roughly 18,000 TCR beta sequences were associated with HLA alleles.

The chain links TRBV7-8 to TRBJ2-1; maybe TRBD2 (6 bases). The sequence came from a woman in her 30s in good health and CMV-seronegative. Material: PBMCs. This CDR3 reads CASSFLDAGKDYNEQFF. CDR3 bases: TGTGCCAGCAGCTTCCTGGATGCGGGGAAAGACTACAATGAGCAGTTCTTC.